A selection of T cell receptor beta chains follows, all from one sample in a study of cytotoxic CD8 clonotypes in ibrutinib-treated CLL. Sequencing was performed with immunoSEQ multiplex PCR; in TCRdb, only in-frame clones are kept and a portion is missing. The sample has under 300,000 clones, roughly three quarters seen once; the top ten hold around 5.1%. The material sequenced was PBMCs, taken at disease progression, from a patient treated with ibrutinib. The receptors were sampled from a human donor with chronic lymphocytic leukemia. The CDR3 runs from the conserved cysteine through the conserved F or W. The order of the fields is V gene, D gene, clone size, J gene, CDR3 DNA, CDR3 protein. A D gene is named only where the DNA matches it firmly. Clone sizes are given selectively: once, few, many, or a class where the clone is expanded.

TRBV2	-	-	TRBJ2-7	TGTGCCAGCAGCTTCCCCGACAGAGCCGAGCAGTACTTC	CASSFPDRAEQYF
TRBV18	-	-	TRBJ2-3	TGTGCCAGCTCACTCGACGCGCGGGGGCCAGATACGCAGTATTTT	CASSLDARGPDTQYF
TRBV6-5	TRBD2	-	TRBJ2-1	TGTGCCAGCAGCTCAACCGGGACTAGCGATGAGCAGTTCTTC	CASSSTGTSDEQFF
TRBV5-4	-	-	TRBJ2-7	TGTGCCAGCACTAGGGACTACGAGCAGTACTTC	CASTRDYEQYF
TRBV5-6	TRBD1	once	TRBJ2-5	TGTGCCAGCAGCTGGTGGCTCACAGGGGGTTGGAGAGAGACCCAGTACTTC	CASSWWLTGGWRETQYF
TRBV2	-	-	TRBJ2-5	TGTGCCAGCCCCGGGGGCAGAGAGACCCAGTACTTC	CASPGGRETQYF
TRBV10-3	-	-	TRBJ2-7	TGTGCCATCCTTATATGGCGGGAAAGCTCCTACGAGCAGTACTTC	CAILIWRESSYEQYF
TRBV7-9	-	-	TRBJ1-2	TGTGCCAGCAGCTTAGTCGGGAGAGCTAACTATGGCTACACCTTC	CASSLVGRANYGYTF
TRBV29-1	TRBD1	-	TRBJ2-3	TGCAGCGAGGACAGGGCAACGGCGACAGATACGCAGTATTTT	CSEDRATATDTQYF
TRBV6-4	TRBD1	few	TRBJ2-1	TGTGCCAGCAGTCCACAGGGGGGCTCGTACAATGAGCAGTTCTTC	CASSPQGGSYNEQFF
TRBV6-1	TRBD1	-	TRBJ1-5	TGTGCCAGTGACAGGGGAGGCAATCAGCCCCAGCATTTT	CASDRGGNQPQHF
TRBV14	-	once	TRBJ1-4	TGTGCCAGCAGCCCCCTCGTCGGGTGGAATGAAAAACTGTTTTTT	CASSPLVGWNEKLFF
TRBV6-4	-	-	TRBJ2-1	TGTGCCAGCAGTGACTCTTCGACCGAGCAGTTCTTC	CASSDSSTEQFF
TRBV27	-	-	TRBJ2-3	TGTGCCAGCAGTTTAGGGCTCAACACAGATACGCAGTATTTT	CASSLGLNTDTQYF
TRBV5-1	-	-	TRBJ2-7	TGCGCCAGCAGCTTGGGGGGAAACTCCTACGAGCAGTACTTC	CASSLGGNSYEQYF
TRBV4-1	-	-	TRBJ1-1	TGCGCCAGCAGCCTAGGACCGACGGGCACTGAAGCTTTCTTT	CASSLGPTGTEAFF
TRBV6-1	-	-	TRBJ1-2	TGTGCCAGCCGATTGGACGGCACTAACTATGGCTACACCTTC	CASRLDGTNYGYTF
TRBV19	-	-	TRBJ2-5	TGTGCCAGTAGTATCACAGGGTTAAGGGAGACCCAGTACTTC	CASSITGLRETQYF
TRBV7-7	-	-	TRBJ2-1	TGTGCCAGCAGCTTGGGGCGGTACAATGAGCAGTTCTTC	CASSLGRYNEQFF
TRBV2	-	-	TRBJ2-3	TGTGCCGGGAGGACTATCGAGACGGCAGATACGCAGTATTTT	CAGRTIETADTQYF
TRBV10-3	-	-	TRBJ1-4	TGTGCCATCACCGACGGTCGCGGTGAAAAACTGTTTTTT	CAITDGRGEKLFF
TRBV29-1	TRBD1	once	TRBJ1-2	TGCAGCGTCGGGACAGGGGGCGACTATGGCTACACCTTC	CSVGTGGDYGYTF
TRBV9	-	-	TRBJ2-7	TGTGCCAGCAGCCCCCAGGGGCGGGTTACGGGGGAGCAGTACTTC	CASSPQGRVTGEQYF
TRBV5-6	-	-	TRBJ2-2	TGTGCCAGCAACGTAGTTCGGCTAGACGGGGAGCTGTTTTTT	CASNVVRLDGELFF
TRBV10-3	-	-	TRBJ2-1	TGTGCCATCAGTGAGCCCAGCTCCCTGGAGCAGTTCTTC	CAISEPSSLEQFF
TRBV7-2	-	-	TRBJ1-2	TGTGCCAGCAGCTTAGCGGGCCGAACTGGCTACACCTTC	CASSLAGRTGYTF
TRBV5-1	-	-	TRBJ1-4	TGCGCCAGCAGTAAGCAAGGGGCCTCGAGTGAAAAACTGTTTTTT	CASSKQGASSEKLFF
TRBV10-1	-	-	TRBJ2-3	TGCGCCAGCAGTGGCAATCCAGATACGCAGTATTTT	CASSGNPDTQYF
TRBV7-6	TRBD2	once	TRBJ2-1	TGTGCCAGCAGCCAACTAGCGTCCTACAATGAGCAGTTCTTC	CASSQLASYNEQFF
TRBV5-4	-	-	TRBJ2-1	TGTGCCAGCAGCCTGGAGGGAATAGCGTGGAATGAGCAGTTCTTC	CASSLEGIAWNEQFF
TRBV5-5	-	-	TRBJ1-2	TGTGCCAGCAGCTTGGACCAGTTGGGCTACACCTTC	CASSLDQLGYTF
TRBV7-8	-	-	TRBJ1-2	TGTGCCAGCAGCCCAGCGAGGGGCCCCTATGGCTACACCTTC	CASSPARGPYGYTF
TRBV29-1	-	-	TRBJ2-6	TGCAGCGTTGCAGGGCATGGGGCCAACGTCCTGACTTTC	CSVAGHGANVLTF
TRBV11-3	TRBD1	-	TRBJ1-5	TGTGCCAGCAGCGGCCGGGGACAGGGATTAAATCAGCCCCAGCATTTT	CASSGRGQGLNQPQHF
TRBV5-1	-	-	TRBJ1-3	TGCGCCAGCAGCCCACCTCAAGGAGGGCCCCTAGGAAACACCATATATTTT	CASSPPQGGPLGNTIYF
TRBV7-2	TRBD2	-	TRBJ2-3	TGTGCCAGCAGCTTAGCGGCTAGCGGGGGGGCGGGCCCCCCCACAGATACGCAGTATTTT	CASSLAASGGAGPPTDTQYF
TRBV2	-	-	TRBJ2-7	TGTGCCAGCAGTCGAAAGGGGTGGTACGAGCAGTACTTC	CASSRKGWYEQYF
TRBV29-1	-	-	TRBJ2-7	TGCAGCGGGCGGACAGTTAACTCCTACGAGCAGTACTTC	CSGRTVNSYEQYF
TRBV4-1	TRBD2	-	TRBJ2-1	TGCGCCAGCAGCACCGGGACTAGCGGATACAATGAGCAGTTCTTC	CASSTGTSGYNEQFF
TRBV9	TRBD2	-	TRBJ2-2	TGTGCCAGCAGCCAGGGACTAGCGGTCACCGGGGAGCTGTTTTTT	CASSQGLAVTGELFF
TRBV10-3	TRBD1	-	TRBJ1-3	TGTGCCATCAGTGAAGGGGACAGAGCTGGAAACACCATATATTTT	CAISEGDRAGNTIYF
TRBV5-1	TRBD1	-	TRBJ2-7	TGCGCCAGCAGCAAACGACAGGGGGGCTACGAGCAGTACTTC	CASSKRQGGYEQYF
TRBV11-3	-	once	TRBJ2-1	TGTGCCAGCAGCTTATCCGGGTTTGGCGACTCGGGGGTTGAGCAGTTCTTC	CASSLSGFGDSGVEQFF
TRBV21-1	-	few	TRBJ1-6	TGTGCCAGCAGCAATACTGAAGGTGGGAGTTCACCCCTCCACTTT	CASSNTEGGSSPLHF
TRBV2	-	-	TRBJ2-2	TGTGCCAGCAGTGAAGAGGCTATTGGGATAACCGGGGAGCTGTTTTTT	CASSEEAIGITGELFF
TRBV5-1	-	once	TRBJ2-1	TGCGCCAGCAGCTCAGACGTAGGCTCCTACAATGAGCAGTTCTTC	CASSSDVGSYNEQFF
TRBV7-6	-	once	TRBJ2-2	TGTGCCAGCAGCTTAGTAGCGGCGGGCGGGGAGCTGTTTTTT	CASSLVAAGGELFF